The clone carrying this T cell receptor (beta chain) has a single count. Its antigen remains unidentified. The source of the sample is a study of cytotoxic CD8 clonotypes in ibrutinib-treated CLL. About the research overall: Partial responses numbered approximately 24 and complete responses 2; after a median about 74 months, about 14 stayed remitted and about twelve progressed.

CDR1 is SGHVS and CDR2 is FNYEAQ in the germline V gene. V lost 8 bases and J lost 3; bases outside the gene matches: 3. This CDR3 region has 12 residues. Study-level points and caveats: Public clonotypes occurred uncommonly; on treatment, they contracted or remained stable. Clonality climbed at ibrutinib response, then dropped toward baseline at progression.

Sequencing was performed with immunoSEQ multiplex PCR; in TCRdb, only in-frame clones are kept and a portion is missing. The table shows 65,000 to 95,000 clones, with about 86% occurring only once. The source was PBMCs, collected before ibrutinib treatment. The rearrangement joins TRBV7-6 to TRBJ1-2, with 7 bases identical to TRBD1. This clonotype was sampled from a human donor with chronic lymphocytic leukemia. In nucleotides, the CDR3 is TGTGCCAGCGGCGACAGGGACTATGGCTACACCTTC. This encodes CASGDRDYGYTF.